This entry is about one TCR beta chain. The antigen remains undetermined. Profiling relied on immunoSEQ multiplex PCR, and the TCRdb table lists in-frame clones only, not all of them. The repertoire holds about 10,000 clones, with about four fifths as singletons. The entry originates in a study of somatic mutations in cytotoxic T cells in rheumatoid arthritis. At the level of the study: A subset of V beta antibody-stained T-cell populations was isolated by flow sorting, reaching nearly 100% purity, and this subset included V beta1+ cells that went on to TCRB sequencing. Regarding the study as a whole: Age was associated with higher CD8+ clonality in rheumatoid arthritis patients, not in healthy controls. Within 8 of 65 patients, the single biggest CD8+ clone made up more than 20% of CD8+ cells.

In germline, CDR1 is MNHEY, CDR2 SVGAGI. The CDR3 runs 15 residues. Trimming took off 4 bases at V and 0 bases at J, with 13 bases between the two ends. Isolating CD4+ and CD8+ cells involved positive magnetic bead selection on an AutoMACS. Their purity was then checked by flow cytometry. The receptor was isolated from a woman in her 50s in good health. Sequenced: CD8+ T cells sorted from blood. The V and J genes are TRBV6-5 and TRBJ2-7; D is ambiguous. Here the CDR3 DNA reads TGTGCCAGCAGTTCCGAGCCAGGCAGCTCCTACGAGCAGTACTTC. This sequence encodes CASSSEPGSSYEQYF.